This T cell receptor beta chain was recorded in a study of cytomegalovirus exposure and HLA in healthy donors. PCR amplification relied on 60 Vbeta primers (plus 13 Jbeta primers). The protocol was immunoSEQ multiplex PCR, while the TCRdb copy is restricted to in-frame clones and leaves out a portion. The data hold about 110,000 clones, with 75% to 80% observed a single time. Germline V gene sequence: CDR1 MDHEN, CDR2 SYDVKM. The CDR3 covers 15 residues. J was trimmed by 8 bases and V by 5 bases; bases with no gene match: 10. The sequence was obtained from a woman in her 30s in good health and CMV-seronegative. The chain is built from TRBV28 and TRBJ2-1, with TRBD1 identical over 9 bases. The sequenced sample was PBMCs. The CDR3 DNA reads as TGTGCCAGCAGTGAAACGGGACAGGGAAGGGATGAGCAGTTCTTC. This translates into CASSETGQGRDEQFF.